Listed below are T cell receptor beta chains from one sample, sequenced in a study of cytomegalovirus exposure and HLA in healthy donors. The assay was immunoSEQ multiplex PCR, and TCRdb's table has in-frame clones only and misses some. The table includes about 120,000 clones, more than 65% detected once. The source material was PBMCs. The receptors were gathered from a woman aged 18-29 years in good health and CMV-seronegative. Each CDR3 is given with its conserved first and last residue. A D gene is named only where the DNA matches it firmly. The size field is filled for only some rows; it gives once, few, many or a size class.

D	J	V	size	CDR3	DNA
.	TRBJ1-1	TRBV9	.	CASSATPGVRDTEAFF	TGTGCCAGCAGCGCCACGCCCGGAGTCAGGGACACTGAAGCTTTCTTT
TRBD1	TRBJ1-4	TRBV5-4	.	CASSLGAGTGEEKLFF	TGTGCCAGCAGCTTGGGGGCCGGGACAGGGGAGGAAAAACTGTTTTTT
.	TRBJ2-3	TRBV12-5	.	CASGLVSPGRTDTQYF	TGTGCTAGTGGTTTGGTCTCCCCCGGGAGAACAGATACGCAGTATTTT
TRBD1	TRBJ1-1	TRBV7-9	.	CASSSDRDRTQGAFF	TGTGCCAGCAGTTCCGATAGGGACAGGACCCAAGGGGCTTTCTTT
TRBD2	TRBJ2-1	TRBV5-1	.	CASSLEGTSGHEQFF	TGCGCCAGCAGCTTGGAAGGGACTAGTGGACATGAGCAGTTCTTC
.	TRBJ2-2	TRBV7-9	.	CASSLFPSGPRSGELFF	TGTGCCAGCAGCTTGTTTCCCAGCGGGCCCAGGAGCGGGGAGCTGTTTTTT
TRBD1	TRBJ1-1	TRBV14	once	CASSQDLGTGRGTEAFF	TGTGCCAGCAGCCAAGATCTAGGGACAGGGAGGGGCACTGAAGCTTTCTTT
TRBD2	TRBJ2-7	TRBV4-1	.	CASSQAFSGRGSYEQYF	TGCGCCAGCAGCCAAGCCTTCAGCGGGAGGGGTTCCTACGAGCAGTACTTC
TRBD1	TRBJ2-1	TRBV6-5	.	CASSYLRTGTDNEQFF	TGTGCCAGCAGTTACTTGAGGACAGGGACTGACAATGAGCAGTTCTTC
TRBD1	TRBJ2-7	TRBV18	.	CASSRGQTYEQYF	TGTGCCAGCTCCCGGGGACAGACCTACGAGCAGTACTTC
TRBD1	TRBJ1-6	TRBV4-3	.	CASSQDGTGGGGLPLHF	TGCGCCAGCAGCCAAGATGGGACAGGGGGAGGTGGCTTACCCCTCCACTTT
.	TRBJ2-7	TRBV6-5	.	CASSYSPGNYEQYF	TGTGCCAGCAGTTACTCCCCAGGGAACTACGAGCAGTACTTC
TRBD2	TRBJ2-5	TRBV27	.	CASTFTPGGWQQETQYF	TGTGCCAGCACCTTTACCCCGGGAGGGTGGCAACAAGAGACCCAGTACTTC
.	TRBJ2-1	TRBV27	.	CASSSSSRTSYNEQFF	TGTGCCAGCAGTTCCTCTTCGAGAACCTCCTACAATGAGCAGTTCTTC
TRBD1	TRBJ1-5	TRBV25-1	.	CASSIGDRDRPQHF	TGTGCCAGCTCCATAGGGGACAGGGATCGGCCCCAGCATTTT
.	TRBJ1-5	TRBV6-1	few	CASSGDSRQARMVGQPQHF	TGTGCCAGCAGTGGAGATTCCAGGCAGGCCAGAATGGTCGGTCAGCCCCAGCATTTT
TRBD2	TRBJ2-7	TRBV4-2	.	CASSRTSGYEQYF	TGTGCCAGCAGTCGGACTAGCGGCTACGAGCAGTACTTC
TRBD2	TRBJ2-3	TRBV10-1	.	CASSDGLAGTDTQYF	TGCGCCAGCAGTGATGGACTAGCGGGCACAGATACGCAGTATTTT
.	TRBJ2-7	TRBV7-7	.	CASSAGTTYEQYF	TGTGCCAGCAGCGCGGGGACCACCTACGAGCAGTACTTC
TRBD2	TRBJ2-2	TRBV15	.	CATSRDVGGYLTGELFF	TGTGCCACCAGCAGAGATGTGGGAGGGTACCTCACCGGGGAGCTGTTTTTT
TRBD2	TRBJ2-1	TRBV6-1	.	CASSSLAGGHNEQFF	TGTGCCAGCAGTTCCCTAGCGGGAGGCCACAATGAGCAGTTCTTC
TRBD2	TRBJ2-7	TRBV7-8	.	CASSLAGGAGGSYEQYF	TGTGCCAGCAGCTTAGCGGGGGGAGCGGGGGGCTCCTACGAGCAGTACTTC
.	TRBJ1-2	TRBV18	few	CASSPPSGNGYTF	TGTGCCAGCTCACCCCCGAGCGGGAATGGCTACACCTTC
TRBD1	TRBJ1-1	TRBV7-7	.	CASSAQGDTEAFF	TGTGCTAGCAGCGCCCAGGGGGACACTGAAGCTTTCTTT
.	TRBJ2-2	TRBV2	.	CAGNSGYDTGELFF	TGTGCCGGAAACTCAGGATATGACACCGGGGAGCTGTTTTTT
TRBD1	TRBJ2-7	TRBV6-5	few	CASSYSRTGPYEQYF	TGTGCCAGCAGTTACTCTCGGACAGGGCCGTACGAGCAGTACTTC
TRBD1	TRBJ1-1	TRBV13	.	CASSDRGSAFF	TGTGCCAGCAGCGACAGGGGGTCAGCTTTCTTT
.	TRBJ1-1	TRBV11-2	.	CATQGPGNTEAFF	TGTGCTACTCAGGGCCCTGGAAACACTGAAGCTTTCTTT
TRBD1	TRBJ2-1	TRBV10-3	.	CAISESPGQGAAGEQFF	TGTGCCATCAGTGAGTCGCCGGGACAGGGGGCGGCGGGTGAGCAGTTCTTC
.	TRBJ1-2	TRBV7-2	.	CASRTGMEDYGYTF	TGTGCCAGCAGAACAGGGATGGAAGACTATGGCTACACCTTC
.	TRBJ2-2	TRBV6-4	.	CASAREHGSNTGELFF	TGTGCCAGCGCCCGGGAACATGGGTCGAACACCGGGGAGCTGTTTTTT
TRBD1	TRBJ2-3	TRBV9	.	CASSPPGQVSTDTQYF	TGTGCCAGCAGCCCCCCGGGACAGGTGAGCACAGATACGCAGTATTTT
.	TRBJ1-1	TRBV7-8	few	CASSLGSSSRDTMEAFF	TGTGCCAGCAGCTTAGGATCCTCAAGTCGGGACACTATGGAAGCTTTCTTT
.	TRBJ1-2	TRBV15	.	CATSRDKILNYGYTF	TGTGCCACCAGCAGAGATAAAATCCTCAACTATGGCTACACCTTC
TRBD1	TRBJ2-3	TRBV5-6	once	CASSPLGQGADTQYF	TGTGCCAGCAGTCCGCTGGGACAGGGAGCAGATACGCAGTATTTT
.	TRBJ1-2	TRBV21-1	few	CASTLLQGPYGYTF	TGTGCCAGCACCCTATTACAGGGTCCCTATGGCTACACCTTC
.	TRBJ2-1	TRBV6-1	.	CAMKRAGYSGNEQFF	TGTGCCATGAAAAGGGCGGGATACTCCGGCAATGAGCAGTTCTTC
TRBD1	TRBJ1-2	TRBV4-2	.	CASSPQEGAIGYTF	TGTGCCAGCAGCCCCCAGGAGGGGGCGATCGGCTACACCTTC
TRBD1	TRBJ1-1	TRBV10-3	.	CAIRGQVEAFF	TGTGCCATCAGGGGACAGGTTGAAGCTTTCTTT
TRBD1	TRBJ1-5	TRBV30	few	CAWSVRDRGLDQPQHF	TGTGCCTGGAGTGTAAGAGACAGGGGGCTTGATCAGCCCCAGCATTTT
.	TRBJ2-7	TRBV7-2	.	CASSLRLGAGQAQYF	TGTGCCAGCAGCCTTAGACTAGGAGCGGGCCAGGCGCAGTACTTC
.	TRBJ1-1	TRBV7-7	.	CASSFGRNTEAFF	TGTGCCAGCAGCTTTGGCCGGAACACTGAAGCTTTCTTT
TRBD1	TRBJ1-4	TRBV18	.	CASSPGDRAFNEKLFF	TGTGCCAGCTCACCAGGGGACAGGGCATTTAATGAAAAACTGTTTTTT
.	TRBJ1-3	TRBV6-6	few	CASSYDGGPGNTIYF	TGTGCCAGCAGTTACGACGGGGGGCCTGGAAACACCATATATTTT
TRBD2	TRBJ2-1	TRBV7-8	few	CASSLVFISGRGDNEQFF	TGTGCCAGCAGCTTAGTGTTTATTAGCGGGAGGGGCGACAATGAGCAGTTCTTC
.	TRBJ1-1	TRBV18	.	CASSPQGFRTEAFF	TGTGCCAGCTCACCCCAGGGGTTTCGCACTGAAGCTTTCTTT
.	TRBJ2-7	TRBV6-6	.	CASTGLPDYEQYF	TGTGCCAGCACGGGGTTACCAGACTACGAGCAGTACTTC
.	TRBJ1-1	TRBV7-8	.	CASSQGGTEAFF	TGTGCCAGCAGCCAGGGTGGTACTGAAGCTTTCTTT
.	TRBJ1-6	TRBV7-8	.	CASSLLQDNSPLHF	TGTGCCAGCAGCTTGCTACAGGATAATTCACCCCTCCACTTT
TRBD1	TRBJ1-5	TRBV19	.	CASSWRQGNQPQHF	TGTGCCAGTAGTTGGCGACAGGGAAATCAGCCCCAGCATTTT
TRBD1	TRBJ1-1	TRBV6-6	.	CASSPTGEAKAFF	TGTGCCAGCAGCCCCACAGGGGAAGCTAAAGCTTTCTTT
TRBD2	TRBJ2-7	TRBV11-2	.	CASSPGTSGYEQYF	TGTGCCAGCAGCCCCGGGACTAGCGGCTACGAGCAGTACTTC
.	TRBJ2-3	TRBV7-2	.	CASSPVSGGTQYF	TGTGCCAGCAGCCCCGTGAGCGGCGGTACGCAGTATTTT
TRBD2	TRBJ2-5	TRBV5-1	.	CASSLTTSGEETQYF	TGCGCCAGCAGCTTGACGACTAGCGGCGAAGAGACCCAGTACTTC
.	TRBJ1-1	TRBV18	.	CASSPLPITVTEAFF	TGTGCCAGCTCACCATTACCTATCACGGTCACTGAAGCTTTCTTT